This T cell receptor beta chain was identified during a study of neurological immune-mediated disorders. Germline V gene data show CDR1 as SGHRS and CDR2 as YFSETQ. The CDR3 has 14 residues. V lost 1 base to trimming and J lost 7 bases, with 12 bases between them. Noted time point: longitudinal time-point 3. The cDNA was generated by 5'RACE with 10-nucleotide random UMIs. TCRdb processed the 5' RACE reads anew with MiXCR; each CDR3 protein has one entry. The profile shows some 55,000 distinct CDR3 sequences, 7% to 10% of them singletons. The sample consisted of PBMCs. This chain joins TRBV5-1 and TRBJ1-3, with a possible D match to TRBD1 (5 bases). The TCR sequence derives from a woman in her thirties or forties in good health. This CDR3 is CASSLCGRENTIYF. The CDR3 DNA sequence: TGCGCCAGCAGCTTGTGCGGCAGGGAGAACACCATATATTTT.